This T cell receptor (beta chain) was observed in a study of cytomegalovirus exposure and HLA in healthy donors. To note about this clone: As yet, its antigen is unknown.

Study-level findings and limits: Per a later analysis, HLA-associated TCR beta chains showed more clonal expansion than other, equally common TCR beta chains. The authors assumed roughly uniform sequencing depth across donors for presence/absence analyses.

Germline CDR1 LGHNT, CDR2 FRNRAP. V dropped 3 bases and J dropped 0 bases, with 11 bases sitting between them. CDR3 size: 16 residues. The PCR had 60 Vbeta and 13 Jbeta primers. Generated by immunoSEQ multiplex PCR, the TCRdb table keeps only in-frame clones and is missing some. Here the sample spans more than 150,000 clones, roughly 78% being singletons. The sequence came from a boy aged 5-17 years in good health and CMV-seronegative. Sequenced material: PBMCs. The chain links TRBV12-5 to TRBJ2-2; maybe TRBD1 (6 bases). The CDR3 here is CASGFWTEANTGELFF. In DNA, the CDR3 is TGTGCTAGTGGTTTTTGGACAGAGGCGAACACCGGGGAGCTGTTTTTT.